This T cell receptor (beta chain) was identified in a study of patients and donors after allogeneic stem cell transplantation. Using its own MiXCR run on the RT-PCR reads, TCRdb lists one record per CDR3 protein. This repertoire shows about a million distinct CDR3 sequences, over 15% found once; its top ten account for around 6%. This clonotype was counted only a few times. Per the germline V gene, CDR1 is SGHRS and CDR2 is YFSETQ. This CDR3 spans 20 amino acids. V shed 7 bases and J 0 bases; nucleotides not matched to a gene: 20. The chain recombines TRBV5-1 with TRBJ2-2; 8 bases fit TRBD2. The receptor comes from a human donor who was either an allogeneic HSCT recipient or a stem cell or donor lymphocyte infusion donor (not recorded which). It is not recorded whose cells these are; they may come from a transplant donor. The sequenced sample consisted of blood, either unsorted or a sorted T cell fraction (not recorded which). The CDR3 is CASAGLGAGVPTPNTGELFF. Here the CDR3 DNA reads TGCGCCAGCGCCGGGTTGGGAGCGGGGGTCCCCACCCCGAACACCGGGGAGCTGTTTTTT. Full variable domain (missing parts from reference TRBV5-1 and TRBJ2-2): KAGVTQTPRYLIKTRGQQVTLSCSPISGHRSVSWYQQTPGQGLQFLFEYFSETQRNKGNFPGRFSGRQFSNSRSEMNVSTLELGDSALYLCASAGLGAGVPTPNTGELFFGEGSRLTVL.